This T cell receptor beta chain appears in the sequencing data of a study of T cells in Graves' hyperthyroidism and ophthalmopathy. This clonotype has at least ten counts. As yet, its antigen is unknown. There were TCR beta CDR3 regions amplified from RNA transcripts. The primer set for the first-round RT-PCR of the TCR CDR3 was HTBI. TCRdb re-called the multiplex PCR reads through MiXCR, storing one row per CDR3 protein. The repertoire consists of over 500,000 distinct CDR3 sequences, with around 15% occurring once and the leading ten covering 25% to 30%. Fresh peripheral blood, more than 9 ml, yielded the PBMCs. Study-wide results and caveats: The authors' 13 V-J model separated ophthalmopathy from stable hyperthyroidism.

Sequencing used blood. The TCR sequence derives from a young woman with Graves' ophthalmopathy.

This CDR3 reads CSASGQGFGGNTIYF. Here the CDR3 DNA reads TGCAGTGCTTCAGGGCAGGGGTTCGGTGGAAACACCATATATTTT. This sequence joins TRBV20-1 and TRBJ1-3; D possibly corresponds to TRBD1 (6 bases). CDR1 and CDR2 from the germline V gene are DFQATT and SNEGSKA (reference sequence). V was shortened by 5 bases and J by 3 bases, with 17 bases between the two germline ends. CDR3 length: 15 residues.